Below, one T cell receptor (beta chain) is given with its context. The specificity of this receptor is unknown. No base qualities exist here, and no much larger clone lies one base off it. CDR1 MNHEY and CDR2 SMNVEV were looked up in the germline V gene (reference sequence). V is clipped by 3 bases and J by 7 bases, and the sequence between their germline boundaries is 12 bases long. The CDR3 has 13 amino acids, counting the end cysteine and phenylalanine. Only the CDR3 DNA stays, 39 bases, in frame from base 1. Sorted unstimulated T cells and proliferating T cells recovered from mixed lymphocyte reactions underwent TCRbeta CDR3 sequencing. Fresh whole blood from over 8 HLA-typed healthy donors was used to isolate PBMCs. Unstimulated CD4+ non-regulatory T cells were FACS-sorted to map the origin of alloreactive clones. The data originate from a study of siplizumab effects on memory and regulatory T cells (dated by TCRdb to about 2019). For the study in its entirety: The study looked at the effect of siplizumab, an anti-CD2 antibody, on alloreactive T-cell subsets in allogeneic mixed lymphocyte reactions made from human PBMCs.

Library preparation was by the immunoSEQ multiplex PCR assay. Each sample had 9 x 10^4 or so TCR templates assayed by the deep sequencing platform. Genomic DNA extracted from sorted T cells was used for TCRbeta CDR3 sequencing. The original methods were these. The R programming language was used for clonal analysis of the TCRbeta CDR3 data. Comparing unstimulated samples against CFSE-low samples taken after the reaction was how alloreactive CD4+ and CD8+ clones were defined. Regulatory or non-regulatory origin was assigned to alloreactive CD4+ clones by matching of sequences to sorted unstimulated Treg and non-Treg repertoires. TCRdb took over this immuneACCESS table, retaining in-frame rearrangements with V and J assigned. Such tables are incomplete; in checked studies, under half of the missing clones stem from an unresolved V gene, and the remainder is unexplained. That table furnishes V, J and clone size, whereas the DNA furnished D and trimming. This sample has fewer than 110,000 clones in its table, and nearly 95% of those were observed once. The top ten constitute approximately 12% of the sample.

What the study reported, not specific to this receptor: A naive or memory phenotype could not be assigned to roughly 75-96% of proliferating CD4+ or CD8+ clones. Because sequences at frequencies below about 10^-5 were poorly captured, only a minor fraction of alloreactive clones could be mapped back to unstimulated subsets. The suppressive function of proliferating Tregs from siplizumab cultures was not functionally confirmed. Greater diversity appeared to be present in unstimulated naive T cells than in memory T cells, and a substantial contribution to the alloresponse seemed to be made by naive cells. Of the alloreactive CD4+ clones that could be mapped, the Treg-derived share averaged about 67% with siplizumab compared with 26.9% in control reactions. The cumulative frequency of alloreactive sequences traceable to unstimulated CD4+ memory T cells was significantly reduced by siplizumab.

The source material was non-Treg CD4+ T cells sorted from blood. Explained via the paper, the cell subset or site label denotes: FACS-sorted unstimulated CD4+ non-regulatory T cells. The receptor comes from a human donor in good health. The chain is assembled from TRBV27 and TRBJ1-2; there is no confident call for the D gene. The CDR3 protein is CASSFRPLGGYTF. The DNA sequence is TGTGCCAGCAGTTTCCGGCCCCTGGGTGGCTACACCTTC.